These T cell receptor beta chains were read from a single sample in a study of beta chain features in type 1 diabetes. Using immunoSEQ multiplex PCR, the repertoire was profiled, and TCRdb retains in-frame clones only, with some absent. The table has over 25,000 clones, 49% seen once. The sample was stem cell memory CD4+ T cells from blood. The receptors stem from a man aged 25 to 40 with type 1 diabetes. Each CDR3 is given with its conserved first and last residue. The D gene is left open where the match is weak. Where a row states a size, it is once, few, many or the class of an expanded clone; other rows omit it.

j_gene,d_gene,v_gene,abundance,CDR3nt,CDR3aa
TRBJ2-1,.,TRBV21-1,few,TGTGCCAGCCAATTCCCTCTAGGGGCCTACAATGAGCAGTTCTTC,CASQFPLGAYNEQFF
TRBJ2-7,.,TRBV10-3,.,TGTGCCATCGGGGGGAGCTCCTACGAGCAGTACTTC,CAIGGSSYEQYF
TRBJ1-6,.,TRBV5-1,once,TGCGCCAGCAGCTTGAGGTCAGCTAGCACCAATTCACCCCTCCACTTT,CASSLRSASTNSPLHF
TRBJ2-1,.,TRBV25-1,few,TGTGCCAGCAGTGAATTGGATAGCCTTTTGCATGAGCAGTTCTTC,CASSELDSLLHEQFF
TRBJ1-1,.,TRBV19,few,TGTGCCAGTACCACGCACCAGGGGACCACGAACACTGAAGCTTTCTTT,CASTTHQGTTNTEAFF
TRBJ1-1,TRBD1,TRBV5-4,.,TGTGCCAGCAGCTGGGACAGCTTGGGCACTGAAGCTTTCTTT,CASSWDSLGTEAFF
TRBJ2-3,.,TRBV18,.,TGTGCCAGCTCACCAGGGACATTACGCACAGATACGCAGTATTTT,CASSPGTLRTDTQYF
TRBJ1-1,.,TRBV19,.,TGTGCCAGTAGTCAGGGTGGACGGAACACTGAAGCTTTCTTT,CASSQGGRNTEAFF
TRBJ1-4,.,TRBV6-5,.,TGTGCCAGCAGTTACTCGGCAGCGAATGAAAAACTGTTTTTT,CASSYSAANEKLFF
TRBJ2-1,.,TRBV18,few,TGTGCCAGCTCACCAGTCCCGACTGCCTCCTACAATGAGCAGTTCTTC,CASSPVPTASYNEQFF
TRBJ2-6,TRBD1,TRBV6-1,.,TGTGCCAGCAGTGGAGGGACAGCCCCCTCTGGGGCCAACGTCCTGACTTTC,CASSGGTAPSGANVLTF
TRBJ2-1,.,TRBV18,.,TGTGCCAGCTCACCGCAATCGGACAAGTACAATGAGCAGTTCTTC,CASSPQSDKYNEQFF
TRBJ1-3,.,TRBV30,few,TGTGCCTGGAACCCGCGCAACGGAAACACCATATATTTT,CAWNPRNGNTIYF
TRBJ2-1,TRBD2,TRBV11-2,few,TGTGCCAGCAGTAGGACTAGCGGGGACTACAATGAGCAGTTCTTC,CASSRTSGDYNEQFF
TRBJ2-2,.,TRBV9,.,TGTGCCAGCAGCGTAGAAATTGCGGGGGCCAACACCGGGGAGCTGTTTTTT,CASSVEIAGANTGELFF
TRBJ2-7,.,TRBV5-1,few,TGCGCCAGCAGCTCTGGGGACACCTACGAGCAGTACTTC,CASSSGDTYEQYF
TRBJ2-1,TRBD1,TRBV5-1,.,TGCGCCAGCAGCTTTACAGGGGGCTATGAGCAGTTCTTC,CASSFTGGYEQFF
TRBJ1-2,TRBD1,TRBV7-2,few,TGTGCCAGCAGCTTAGCGAATAGACAGGGGCTGGGAGGCTACACCTTC,CASSLANRQGLGGYTF
TRBJ1-1,.,TRBV12-2,.,TGTGCAAGTCGCGGGGGGGGGCCCACGAACACTGAAGCTTTCTTT,CASRGGGPTNTEAFF
TRBJ1-1,.,TRBV28,.,TGTGCCAGCAGTTCCCCCTCGGGTCACTCGAACACTGAAGCTTTCTTT,CASSSPSGHSNTEAFF
TRBJ1-5,TRBD1,TRBV6-5,few,TGTGCCAGCTGGGACAGGGGGAATCAGCCCCAGCATTTT,CASWDRGNQPQHF
TRBJ2-7,TRBD1,TRBV15,.,TGTGCCACCAGCAGAGGGGACAGGGCCCAACGTGACGAGCAGTACTTC,CATSRGDRAQRDEQYF
TRBJ2-7,.,TRBV18,few,TGTGCCAGCTCACCGAAACTAGGCTCCTACGAGCAGTACTTC,CASSPKLGSYEQYF
TRBJ2-1,TRBD2,TRBV5-4,.,TGTGCCAGCACCAGGGAGGGCTCCTACAATGAGCAGTTCTTC,CASTREGSYNEQFF
TRBJ2-1,.,TRBV10-3,.,TGTGCCACCAAAACCCTGGAGCTCAGCTCCTACAATGAGCAGTTCTTC,CATKTLELSSYNEQFF
TRBJ2-7,.,TRBV18,once,TGTGCCAGCTCACCGGACAGCCCATGGGAGCAGTACTTC,CASSPDSPWEQYF
TRBJ2-7,TRBD2,TRBV5-1,.,TGCGCCAGCAGCCCCGGGACTAGCGGCTTCTACGAGCAGTACTTC,CASSPGTSGFYEQYF
TRBJ2-6,.,TRBV19,.,TGTGCCAGTACCCCCGTAGGGGTCTTCTCTGGGGCCAACGTCCTGACTTTC,CASTPVGVFSGANVLTF
TRBJ2-2,.,TRBV11-3,.,TGTGCCAGCAGCTTAGTTGCGGGGGCCAACACCGGGGAGCTGTTTTTT,CASSLVAGANTGELFF
TRBJ1-2,TRBD1,TRBV6-5,.,TGTGCCAGCAGTTACTCCGGATCCAGGGGGATTGGCTACACCTTC,CASSYSGSRGIGYTF
TRBJ1-1,TRBD1,TRBV11-3,once,TGTGCCAGCAGCTTAGGAGAGGGGGCCTCTCCGAACACTGAAGCTTTCTTT,CASSLGEGASPNTEAFF
TRBJ1-1,.,TRBV11-1,few,TGTGCCAGCAGCTTAGCGATACGACAGATTAACACTGAAGCTTTCTTT,CASSLAIRQINTEAFF
TRBJ1-4,.,TRBV29-1,.,TGCAGCGTTGAGAGGGTAGAAAAACTGTTTTTT,CSVERVEKLFF
TRBJ1-5,TRBD1,TRBV18,.,TGTGCCAGCTCAGTCCTACAGGGGGACAATCAGCCCCAGCATTTT,CASSVLQGDNQPQHF
TRBJ2-7,TRBD1,TRBV18,.,TGTGCCAGCTCGCACAGGGGTCATTCCTACGAGCAGTACTTC,CASSHRGHSYEQYF
TRBJ1-1,.,TRBV27,few,TGTGCCAGCAGTTTAAATTTCGGGTACACTGAAGCTTTCTTT,CASSLNFGYTEAFF
TRBJ1-6,TRBD1,TRBV5-1,.,TGCGCCAGCAGACTACCGGGACAGGGGGGCTCACCCCTCCACTTT,CASRLPGQGGSPLHF
TRBJ2-5,TRBD2,TRBV7-9,few,TGTGCCAGCAGCTTAGCTGGACTAGCGGGAGGAAAGTACCAAGAGACCCAGTACTTC,CASSLAGLAGGKYQETQYF
TRBJ2-7,.,TRBV30,few,TGTGCCTGGAGTGGTCAGGGGTCTCTCGAGCAGTACTTC,CAWSGQGSLEQYF
TRBJ2-7,TRBD1,TRBV18,.,TGTGCCAGCTCACCACCGGACAGGGTTTTCCGGCAGTACTTC,CASSPPDRVFRQYF
TRBJ2-3,.,TRBV5-1,few,TGCGCCAGCAGCCCGGGCGGGAAGGCACGAGATACGCAGTATTTT,CASSPGGKARDTQYF
TRBJ2-7,TRBD1,TRBV7-2,few,TGTGCCAGCAGCGGGAACAGGGGCCCGGGCGGGGAGCAGTACTTC,CASSGNRGPGGEQYF
TRBJ1-6,.,TRBV14,.,TGTGCCAGCAGCCAATTGACAGATAATTCACCCCTCCACTTT,CASSQLTDNSPLHF
TRBJ1-2,TRBD1,TRBV6-1,.,TGTGCCAGCAGTAATTCGGGACAGATGAACTATGGCTACACCTTC,CASSNSGQMNYGYTF
TRBJ2-3,TRBD2,TRBV7-9,.,TGTGCCAGCAGCTCATATCCTTGGACTAGCGGCACAGATACGCAGTATTTT,CASSSYPWTSGTDTQYF
TRBJ2-2,TRBD2,TRBV18,.,TGTGCCAGCTCACCGCGGACTAGCGGGGGTGGAGGCACCGGGGAGCTGTTTTTT,CASSPRTSGGGGTGELFF
TRBJ2-1,TRBD1,TRBV5-4,.,TGTGCCAGCGGAAGACAGGGCAATAGCAATGAGCAGTTCTTC,CASGRQGNSNEQFF
TRBJ2-5,TRBD2,TRBV14,.,TGTGCCAGCAGCCAAGGCCGGACTAGCGGGAGGGGTGAGACCCAGTACTTC,CASSQGRTSGRGETQYF
TRBJ1-1,TRBD1,TRBV5-6,.,TGTGCCAGCACCAACTTGGACAGGGACGGTGAAGCTTTCTTT,CASTNLDRDGEAFF
TRBJ2-3,.,TRBV27,once,TGTGCCAGCAGTTTGAGAAGTCCTAGCACAGATACGCAGTATTTT,CASSLRSPSTDTQYF
TRBJ2-4,TRBD2,TRBV19,few,TGTGCCAGTAGGGTAGCGGGCTGGGACGTCAAAAACATTCAGTACTTC,CASRVAGWDVKNIQYF